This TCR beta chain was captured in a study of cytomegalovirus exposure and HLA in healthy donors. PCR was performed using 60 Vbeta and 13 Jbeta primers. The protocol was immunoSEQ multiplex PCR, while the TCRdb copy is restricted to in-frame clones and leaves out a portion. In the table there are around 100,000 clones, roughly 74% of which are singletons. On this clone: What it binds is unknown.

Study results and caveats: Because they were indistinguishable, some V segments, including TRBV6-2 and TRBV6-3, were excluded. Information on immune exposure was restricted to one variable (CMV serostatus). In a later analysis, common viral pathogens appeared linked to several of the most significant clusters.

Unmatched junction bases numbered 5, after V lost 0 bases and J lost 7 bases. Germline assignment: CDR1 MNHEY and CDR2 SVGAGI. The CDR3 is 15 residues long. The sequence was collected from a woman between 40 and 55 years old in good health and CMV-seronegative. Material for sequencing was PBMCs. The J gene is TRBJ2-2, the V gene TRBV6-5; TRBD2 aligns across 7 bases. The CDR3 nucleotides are TGTGCCAGCAGTTACTCGGGAGGGGCGAGCGGGGAGCTGTTTTTT. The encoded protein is CASSYSGGASGELFF.